Sequencing of this T cell receptor (beta chain) was carried out in a study of blood T cell repertoires in COVID-19. Study-level background: Sources were T cells, B-cell-depleted T cells, or PBMCs; the material itself was cDNA or gDNA.

The CDR3 is 14 residues long. Trimming at V came to 5 bases and at J to 2 bases, leaving 4 bases not matched to a gene. Per germline, CDR1 MNHEY and CDR2 SMNVEV (reference sequence). Sequencing used immunoSEQ multiplex PCR; TCRdb keeps in-frame clones, though not all of them. In the table there are hundreds of thousands of clones, 91% of which are singletons. The sample taken for sequencing was peripheral blood. This chain joins TRBV27 and TRBJ2-3; 7 positions match TRBD2. This TCR was sampled from a woman younger than 35 who had recovered from COVID-19. Written as DNA, the CDR3 is TGTGCCAGCAGTCTAGCGGCCCTCACAGATACGCAGTATTTT. Encoded protein: CASSLAALTDTQYF.